The 27 T cell receptor beta chains in this list originate from one sample, sequenced in a study of T cell responses to AZD1222 COVID-19 vaccine. The table came from immunoSEQ multiplex PCR; TCRdb's copy has only in-frame clones and leaves some out. The table includes fewer than 150,000 clones, 87% detected once. The sample in question was peripheral blood, obtained on day 0 of AZD1222 vaccination. These TCRs come from an adult in good health.

V is TRBV7-3 and J is TRBJ2-7, with unresolved D. CDR1 is SGHTA, CDR2 FQGTGA, per germline. CDR3 length: 12 amino acids. V was pared by 1 base and J by 6 bases, with 7 bases between. CDR3 DNA sequence: TGTGCCAGCAGCTTAAACGGGCGCGAGCAGTACTTC. This sequence encodes CASSLNGREQYF.

This chain links TRBV5-5 with TRBJ1-6; D possibly corresponds to TRBD1 (5 bases). With 2 bases removed from V and 6 bases from J, the gap between germline ends came to 9 bases. This CDR3 contains 14 residues. The germline V gene has CDR1 SGHKS and CDR2 YYEKEE (reference sequence). The CDR3 region is CASSFGGINSPLHF. The CDR3 DNA follows: TGTGCCAGCAGCTTTGGGGGAATTAATTCACCCCTCCACTTT.

CDR3: CASRDRVGNTEAFF. The DNA of the CDR3 is TGTGCCAGCAGAGACCGGGTGGGGAACACTGAAGCTTTCTTT. V gene TRBV6-4 combines with J gene TRBJ1-1; the D is unclear. Germline CDR1 MRHNA, CDR2 SNTAGT. V was cut by 6 bases and J by 1 base, with 12 bases left in between. CDR3 length equals 14 residues.

The chain uses TRBV19 and TRBJ2-7, with D perhaps matching TRBD2 (5 bases). Germline V gene sequence: CDR1 LNHDA, CDR2 SQIVND (reference sequence). The V end was cut by 5 bases, the J end by 2 bases, with 7 bases between. This CDR3 is built from 12 residues. The CDR3 DNA is TGTGCCAGTAGTCCGGGGACCTACGAGCAGTACTTC. Its protein is CASSPGTYEQYF.

As to this clone: The sample carries other DNA sequences with the same CDR3. The rearrangement links TRBV27 to TRBJ1-5, with a weak D call TRBD1 (5 bases). This CDR3 region has 12 residues. The germline V gene has CDR1 MNHEY and CDR2 SMNVEV (reference sequence). Deletions cut 2 bases from V and 6 bases from J, with 5 bases between. DNA for the CDR3: TGTGCCAGCAGTTTAGGGGGTCAGCCCCAGCATTTT. This encodes CASSLGGQPQHF.

This sequence joins TRBV5-1 and TRBJ2-7; TRBD2 is a possible D gene (5 bases). The V end lost 4 bases, the J end lost 2 bases, and 7 bases lay between the germline ends. CDR1 and CDR2 from the germline V gene are SGHRS and YFSETQ. The CDR3 contains 12 residues. The CDR3 DNA follows: TGCGCCAGCAGCCGGGATACCTACGAGCAGTACTTC. Translation: CASSRDTYEQYF.

The DNA for the CDR3 is TGTGCCAGTAGTGTCTCCGGGACAGGGGTCGCTGCGAATGAAAAACTGTTTTTT. This codes for CASSVSGTGVAANEKLFF. This chain connects TRBV19 to TRBJ1-4; 10 nucleotides agree with TRBD1. This CDR3 contains 18 residues. Germline loops: CDR1 LNHDA, CDR2 SQIVND (reference sequence). J gave up 5 bases and V 5 bases, and 14 bases lay outside the gene matches.

The J gene is TRBJ1-3, the V gene TRBV7-8; D is ambiguous. The ends were cut back, 8 bases at V and 0 bases at J, with 17 bases in the middle. CDR1 is SGHVS, CDR2 FQNEAQ, per germline. The CDR3 length is 16 residues. CDR3 sequence: CASFTLGRTSGNTIYF. The CDR3 bases are TGTGCCAGCTTCACACTAGGCAGAACCTCTGGAAACACCATATATTTT.

Concerning this clone: The junction departs from the called germline gene at one end, perhaps through a read error. The chain carries TRBV12-3 or TRBV12-4 and TRBJ1-3; D not certain. The CDR3 totals 13 residues. CDR3 loop: CASCFAYGNTIYF. The CDR3 nucleotides read TGTGCCAGCTGTTTCGCCTATGGAAACACCATATATTTT.

On this clone itself: The sample contains more than one DNA sequence encoding this CDR3. This sequence joins TRBV5-1 and TRBJ2-1; tentative D call: TRBD1 (5 bases). Germline-derived CDR1 and CDR2 are SGHRS and YFSETQ. Deletions cut 0 bases from V and 10 bases from J, with 11 bases between. The CDR3 is made up of 13 amino acids. The CDR3, as DNA: TGCGCCAGCAGCTTGGAAACAGGATACGAGCAGTTCTTC. Translated: CASSLETGYEQFF.

The chain couples TRBV5-5 to TRBJ2-7; D could derive from TRBD1 or TRBD2 (5 bases each). The CDR3 spans 14 residues. The germline CDR1 and CDR2 sequences are SGHKS and YYEKEE (reference sequence). V dropped 6 bases and J dropped 6 bases, with 19 bases sitting between them. As DNA, the CDR3 is TGTGCCAGCAACCCAGAGGGGCGCGTGGGCGAGCAGTACTTC. Amino acids: CASNPEGRVGEQYF.

CDR3 loop: CASRDRAYSNQPQHF. CDR3 coding DNA: TGTGCCAGCAGAGACAGGGCTTATAGCAATCAGCCCCAGCATTTT. This chain connects TRBV28 to TRBJ1-5; 7 positions agree with TRBD1. Germline CDR1 and CDR2: MDHEN and SYDVKM. V lost 6 bases and J lost 0; bases outside the gene matches: 5. This CDR3 region has 15 residues.

This chain connects TRBV4-1 to TRBJ2-7; D unclear. V shed 1 base and J shed 5 bases, with 15 bases lying between them. Germline values: CDR1 MGHRA, CDR2 YSYEKL. The CDR3 is 15 amino acids. The CDR3 nucleotides are TGCGCCAGCAGCCAAGTGGAAGGCTCCCTCCACGAGCAGTACTTC. Translation: CASSQVEGSLHEQYF.

The chain joins TRBV5-1 to TRBJ2-3, with 9 bases identical to TRBD1. V gave up 0 bases and J gave up 10 bases; unmatched junction bases: 12. The CDR3 sequence is 16 residues long. Germline CDR1 SGHRS, CDR2 YFSETQ. The CDR3 here is CASSLVRTGVSGAQYF. CDR3 DNA sequence: TGCGCCAGCAGCTTGGTGCGGACAGGGGTTTCAGGAGCGCAGTATTTT.

The genes are TRBV3-1 (or the pseudogene TRBV3-2) and TRBJ2-1; possibly TRBD1 or TRBD2 for D (7 bases each). The CDR3 covers 17 residues. Germline values: CDR1 LGHDT, CDR2 YNNKEL (reference sequence). V lost 1 base and J 3 bases, leaving 16 bases between the germline ends. This CDR3 reads CASSQASRGRVYNEQFF. The CDR3 nucleotides read TGTGCCAGCAGCCAAGCTTCCAGGGGGAGGGTCTACAATGAGCAGTTCTTC.

The chain uses TRBV28 and TRBJ2-7; TRBD2 is a possible D gene (7 bases). Germline CDR1 and CDR2: MDHEN and SYDVKM. V lost 6 bases and J lost 2, with 14 bases in between. CDR3 length: 14 residues. DNA of the CDR3: TGTGCCAGCAGCGTGGGGGGGCGCCCCTACGAGCAGTACTTC. Protein sequence: CASSVGGRPYEQYF.

Points on this clone: Other DNA sequences from this sample encode an identical CDR3 as well. The V call is TRBV28, the J call TRBJ1-2, with D possibly TRBD1 on 5 matching bases. The CDR3 contains 13 residues. Germline CDR1 is MDHEN and CDR2 is SYDVKM. The V end lost 3 bases, the J end lost 2 bases, and 7 bases lay between the germline ends. The CDR3, as DNA: TGTGCCAGCAGTTTGGGGCAAAACTATGGCTACACCTTC. Its protein product is CASSLGQNYGYTF.

This clone has a single count. The chain uses TRBV6-6 and TRBJ1-1; 10 bases align to TRBD1. Germline CDR1 reads MNHNY; CDR2 reads SVGAGI (reference sequence). The J segment lost 4 bases and the V segment lost 7 bases, leaving 6 bases of the junction unmatched. The CDR3 spans 14 residues. In DNA, the CDR3 is TGTGCCAGCATGACAGGGGGCGCGGTCACTGAAGCTTTCTTT. It specifies CASMTGGAVTEAFF.

V gene TRBV27 combines with J gene TRBJ2-7; TRBD1 agrees at 9 bases. CDR1 and CDR2 from the germline V gene are MNHEY and SMNVEV (reference sequence). The CDR3 extends over 14 amino acids. V shed 6 bases and J 2 bases; nucleotides not matched to a gene: 5. Written as DNA, the CDR3 is TGTGCCAGCAGGGGACAGGGCCCGACCTACGAGCAGTACTTC. As protein: CASRGQGPTYEQYF.

In its sample, this clone was seen a few times. CDR3 protein: CASSLAGYEQYF. In DNA, the CDR3 is TGTGCCAGCAGTTTAGCGGGCTACGAGCAGTACTTC. The chain recombines TRBV28 with TRBJ2-7; D is possibly TRBD2 (5 bases). V was trimmed by 2 bases and J by 3 bases, leaving 5 bases between them. There are 12 residues in the CDR3. Germline V gene data show CDR1 as MDHEN and CDR2 as SYDVKM.

This chain uses TRBV2 with TRBJ2-1; 9 bases line up with TRBD2. CDR3 length: 15 residues. V shed 1 base, J shed 8 bases, and the junction held 6 bases outside the gene matches. CDR1 is SNHLY, CDR2 FYNNEI, per germline. In nucleotides, the CDR3 is TGTGCCAGCAGTGAAGATGCGGGGGGGGTCGATGAGCAGTTCTTC. Its protein is CASSEDAGGVDEQFF.

The chain has TRBV12-3 or TRBV12-4 and TRBJ1-3; D unresolved. There are 13 residues in the CDR3. Trimming shortened V by 8 bases and J by 4 bases, and 12 bases separated the two germline ends. CDR3 sequence reads: CASRRPIGNTIYF. The CDR3 DNA follows: TGTGCCAGCCGTAGGCCAATCGGAAACACCATATATTTT.

The chain combines TRBV7-2 with TRBJ1-2; 8 positions agree with TRBD1. The CDR3 covers 12 residues. The germline V gene has CDR1 SGHTA and CDR2 FQGNSA. J was trimmed by 5 bases and V by 5 bases; bases with no gene match: 1. The CDR3 sequence: CASSGDRYGYTF. CDR3 nucleotides: TGTGCCAGCAGCGGGGACAGGTATGGCTACACCTTC.

This chain links TRBV14 with TRBJ1-4; possible D gene TRBD1, 5 bases. V lost 4 bases to trimming and J lost 4 bases, with 10 bases between them. CDR3 length: 14 residues. The germline V gene has CDR1 SGHDN and CDR2 FVKESK. The CDR3 DNA follows: TGTGCCAGCAGCCTAAGGGACGGTAATGAAAAACTGTTTTTT. Protein: CASSLRDGNEKLFF.

The chain employs TRBV11-2 and TRBJ1-2; 9 bases are shared with TRBD1. The CDR3 sequence is 14 residues long. The V and J ends lost 5 bases and 4 bases, in that order; junction bases with no gene match: 5. Germline loops: CDR1 SGHAT, CDR2 FQNNGV. CDR3 coding DNA: TGTGCCAGCAGCCCGGGACAGGGACCCTATGGCTACACCTTC. Protein sequence: CASSPGQGPYGYTF.

This clone was seen a few times. The J gene is TRBJ2-2, the V gene TRBV28; no definite D call. CDR1 MDHEN and CDR2 SYDVKM come from the germline V gene. Trimming removed 7 bases at V and 8 bases at J, with 11 bases between. This CDR3 contains 12 residues. The CDR3 DNA reads as TGTGCCAGCACCGCGGTGGGTGGGGAGCTGTTTTTT. It yields the protein CASTAVGGELFF.

The chain carries TRBV3-1 (or the pseudogene TRBV3-2) and TRBJ1-6; TRBD1 is a possible D gene (6 bases). CDR1 is LGHDT and CDR2 is YNNKEL in the germline V gene (reference sequence). There are 14 residues in the CDR3. V dropped 5 bases and J dropped 6 bases, with 11 bases sitting between them. CDR3 in DNA: TGTGCCAGCAGCAGGGGGACGGTTAATTCACCCCTCCACTTT. Protein: CASSRGTVNSPLHF.